The TCR beta chain under discussion was sequenced for a study of blood T cell repertoires in COVID-19. Authors' processing steps: Reference gene primer amplification gave estimated nucleated cell counts. Assay used: immunoSEQ multiplex PCR; TCRdb lists only in-frame clones, some missing. That table gives V, J and clone size, and the DNA gave D and trimming. The table lists 150,000 to 190,000 clones, 76% of them singletons, with approximately 3.7% in the top ten. This CDR3 is built from 12 residues. Trimming left V 3 bases short and J 4 bases short, with 4 bases between. Germline-derived CDR1 and CDR2 are WSHSY and SAAADI. Note on this clone: Other nucleotide sequences in the sample specify the same CDR3.

What was sequenced was peripheral blood. The receptor's source is a woman aged 80 or older with acute or convalescent COVID-19. The chain is built from TRBV10-2 and TRBJ1-5; unclear D gene. Here the CDR3 reads CASSEANQPQHF. CDR3 nucleotide sequence: TGCGCCAGCAGTGAAGCAAATCAGCCCCAGCATTTT.